This T cell receptor beta chain was identified during a study of OX40 agonist ivuxolimab in advanced cancers. Broader study findings: The expanded peripheral T cells' antigen specificity was not determined. Clonal expansion was seen in CD4+ and CD8+ blood T cells by week 6 at 0.1 to 3.0 mg/kg. Mean expanded clone counts were higher in CD8+ than CD4+ T cells.

At cycle 4 day 1, cycle 7 day 1, and baseline, blood was sampled. To note about this clone: Its antigen is as yet unknown.

Libraries were prepared by immunoSEQ multiplex PCR; TCRdb keeps only in-frame clonotypes and omits some of them. Of 60,000 to 65,000 clones listed, 80% to 90% are singletons. The sample in question was CD4+ or CD8+ T cells sorted from blood, obtained in a trial of the OX40 agonist ivuxolimab. This sequence originates from an adult with an advanced solid tumor such as melanoma, head and neck, liver or kidney cancer.

CDR3 amino acids: CAISEMANQPQHF. CDR3 sequence (DNA): TGTGCCATCAGTGAGATGGCGAATCAGCCCCAGCATTTT. The V call is TRBV10-3, the J call TRBJ1-5; no clear D gene. Trimming took off 2 bases at V and 4 bases at J, with 6 bases between the two ends. Germline V CDR1 and CDR2: ENHRY, SYGVKD. The CDR3 has 13 residues.